A selection of T cell receptor beta chains follows, all from one sample in a study of cytomegalovirus exposure and HLA in healthy donors. The repertoire was sequenced with immunoSEQ multiplex PCR; TCRdb's copy has only in-frame clones and lacks some. The sample has about 160,000 clones; about four fifths are singletons. The sequencing sample was made of PBMCs. Receptors originate from a human donor in good health. The CDR3 runs from the conserved cysteine through the conserved F or W. The D gene is left open where the match is weak. A clone size is listed for some rows: how often the clone was seen (once, few, many), or a class if it is expanded.

J gene,D gene,V gene,clone size,CDR3 protein,CDR3 DNA
TRBJ1-1,.,TRBV18,.,CASSPLLTVMNTEAFF,TGTGCCAGCTCACCACTGCTGACAGTGATGAACACTGAAGCTTTCTTT
TRBJ1-1,TRBD1,TRBV7-9,.,CASSPIPGTGGTEAFF,TGTGCCAGCAGCCCAATCCCCGGGACAGGGGGCACTGAAGCTTTCTTT
TRBJ1-6,.,TRBV7-9,few,CASSPQLDSPLHF,TGTGCCAGCAGTCCTCAGTTGGATTCACCCCTCCACTTT
TRBJ1-5,TRBD1,TRBV7-9,.,CASSPLWGTGPNQPQHF,TGTGCCAGCAGCCCCCTTTGGGGGACAGGGCCCAATCAGCCCCAGCATTTT
TRBJ2-1,.,TRBV7-8,.,CASSLVRIEQFF,TGTGCCAGCAGCTTAGTTCGTATTGAGCAGTTCTTC
TRBJ2-3,.,TRBV15,.,CATSRDNSRGGSTDTQYF,TGTGCCACCAGCAGAGATAATAGTCGCGGCGGCAGCACAGATACGCAGTATTTT
TRBJ1-2,.,TRBV27,.,CASRSIDPRDGYTF,TGTGCCAGCAGGAGTATCGACCCCAGGGATGGCTACACCTTC
TRBJ2-1,TRBD2,TRBV7-2,.,CASSLERGRSYNEQFF,TGTGCCAGCAGCTTAGAGCGGGGGAGGTCCTACAATGAGCAGTTCTTC
TRBJ2-1,TRBD2,TRBV15,.,CATSERGLALGEQFF,TGTGCCACCAGCGAAAGAGGACTAGCCCTGGGTGAGCAGTTCTTC
TRBJ2-7,TRBD1,TRBV27,few,CASSSSPGTGKREQYF,TGTGCCAGCAGTTCCTCGCCTGGGACAGGGAAGCGCGAGCAGTACTTC
TRBJ1-6,TRBD1,TRBV30,.,CAWRTGGNSPLHF,TGTGCCTGGCGGACAGGGGGTAATTCACCCCTCCACTTT
TRBJ1-1,.,TRBV20-1,.,CSLLSEFEAFF,TGCAGCCTATTATCCGAATTTGAAGCTTTCTTT
TRBJ2-6,.,TRBV28,.,CASSEGRRAGANVLTF,TGTGCCAGCAGTGAAGGGAGGAGGGCTGGGGCCAACGTCCTGACTTTC
TRBJ1-2,.,TRBV9,.,CASSPLTSYGYTF,TGTGCCAGCAGCCCGCTTACCAGCTATGGCTACACCTTC
TRBJ2-5,TRBD1,TRBV18,.,CASSPRQGRETQYF,TGTGCCAGCTCACCAAGACAGGGCCGTGAGACCCAGTACTTC
TRBJ2-3,.,TRBV6-6,.,CASTYRAGTDTQYF,TGTGCCAGCACCTACAGGGCGGGCACAGATACGCAGTATTTT
TRBJ2-7,TRBD2,TRBV28,.,CASSARTSGFYEQYF,TGTGCCAGCAGTGCAAGGACTAGCGGGTTCTACGAGCAGTACTTC
TRBJ2-1,TRBD1,TRBV19,.,CASNYGQGYNEQFF,TGTGCCAGTAACTACGGACAGGGGTACAATGAGCAGTTCTTC
TRBJ1-1,.,TRBV5-6,.,CASSRRTDSPNTEAFF,TGTGCCAGCAGCCGACGGACAGACTCCCCGAACACTGAAGCTTTCTTT
TRBJ2-1,TRBD2,TRBV7-2,.,CASSFGRENLFF,TGTGCCAGCAGCTTTGGGCGGGAGAATCTGTTCTTC
TRBJ1-5,.,TRBV5-6,.,CASSLLNQPQHF,TGTGCCAGCAGCTTACTCAATCAGCCCCAGCATTTT
TRBJ1-1,.,TRBV19,.,CASSMGRATHEAFF,TGTGCCAGTAGTATGGGCAGGGCCACACATGAAGCTTTCTTT
TRBJ2-1,.,TRBV28,.,CASSFPPPPSALSWRGEDDEQFF,TGTGCCAGCAGTTTCCCCCCCCCACCTAGCGCCCTAAGCTGGCGGGGAGAGGATGATGAGCAGTTCTTC
TRBJ1-1,.,TRBV30,few,CAWSPGGVRTEAFF,TGTGCCTGGAGCCCGGGAGGCGTGAGGACTGAAGCTTTCTTT
TRBJ1-2,.,TRBV6-5,once,CASSMGAAPNYGYTF,TGTGCCAGCAGTATGGGAGCGGCACCTAACTATGGCTACACCTTC
TRBJ2-5,TRBD1,TRBV5-6,.,CASRKGQVETQYF,TGTGCCAGCAGAAAGGGACAGGTGGAGACCCAGTACTTC
TRBJ2-1,.,TRBV15,.,CATSRGTYEQFF,TGTGCCACCAGCAGAGGGACTTATGAGCAGTTCTTC
TRBJ1-3,.,TRBV9,.,CASSVDYSGNTIYF,TGTGCCAGCAGCGTAGACTACTCTGGAAACACCATATATTTT
TRBJ1-1,TRBD1,TRBV5-1,.,CASSLEGTGRGSTEAFF,TGCGCCAGCAGCTTGGAAGGGACAGGGAGGGGCAGCACTGAAGCTTTCTTT
TRBJ2-7,TRBD2,TRBV27,.,CASSLQTSSEQYF,TGTGCCAGCAGTCTTCAGACTAGCTCCGAGCAGTACTTC
TRBJ2-2,TRBD1,TRBV9,.,CASSTRRTGKTGELFF,TGTGCCAGCAGCACCCGGCGGACAGGGAAAACCGGGGAGCTGTTTTTT
TRBJ2-1,TRBD2,TRBV4-3,once,CASSPHVSGSSNNEQFF,TGCGCCAGCAGCCCTCACGTTAGCGGGAGTAGTAACAATGAGCAGTTCTTC
TRBJ2-7,TRBD1,TRBV18,.,CASSPGRDSKLEQYF,TGTGCCAGCTCACCGGGACGGGACAGCAAGCTCGAGCAGTACTTC
TRBJ1-1,.,TRBV19,.,CASSVTGNTEAFF,TGTGCCAGTAGTGTGACAGGGAACACTGAAGCTTTCTTT
TRBJ1-3,.,TRBV2,.,CASSGGSHSGNTIYF,TGTGCCAGCAGTGGTGGGAGCCACTCTGGAAACACCATATATTTT
TRBJ2-2,.,TRBV7-2,.,CASSPELAPSSGELFF,TGTGCCAGCAGCCCCGAACTAGCACCTAGTTCCGGGGAGCTGTTTTTT
TRBJ2-7,TRBD2,TRBV6-6,.,CASSLSGRGNEQYF,TGTGCCAGCAGCCTGAGCGGGAGAGGCAACGAGCAGTACTTC
TRBJ2-1,.,TRBV10-3,few,CAINPGARGHNEQFF,TGTGCCATCAACCCAGGGGCTCGTGGGCACAATGAGCAGTTCTTC
TRBJ2-7,TRBD2,TRBV27,.,CASKISGSIYEQYF,TGTGCCAGCAAGATTAGCGGGAGTATCTACGAGCAGTACTTC
TRBJ1-2,.,TRBV28,.,CASSNIPNYGYTF,TGTGCCAGCAGTAACATCCCCAACTATGGCTACACCTTC